The subject of this entry is one T cell receptor beta chain. Primed by a sample-barcoded 5' primer and a J-beta primer mix, a second PCR proceeded for roughly 6 to 12 cycles. One entry per CDR3 protein, called by TCRdb with MiXCR from the 5' RACE reads. In the table there are 600,000 to 800,000 distinct CDR3 sequences, under 65% of which are singletons. This entry is derived from a study of blood T cells in healthy people across ages. Donor samples were obtained from healthy Caucasian individuals from Russia, aged about 6 to 100. This CDR3 has 15 residues. From germline, CDR1 is DFQATT and CDR2 SNEGSKA (reference sequence). V lost 3 bases to trimming and J lost 4 bases, with 15 bases between them.

The V gene is TRBV20-1, the J gene TRBJ1-4; tentatively, D is TRBD1 (5 bases). The origin of this receptor is a woman of 80 years or more in good health. Sequenced sample: blood. The CDR3 sequence is CSASLWGTGNEKLFF. As DNA, the CDR3 is TGCAGTGCTAGTCTTTGGGGGACGGGTAATGAAAAACTGTTTTTT.